The sequence of this T cell receptor beta chain was determined in a study of T cells after yellow fever vaccination. General study points: A minor fraction of clonotypes spanned both CD4 and CD8 compartments.

Comments on this clonotype: Its matching antigen is unknown.

The study made its TCR cDNA through 5'RACE template switching. That step introduced a universal primer site along with UMIs. A single record per CDR3 protein comes from TCRdb applying MiXCR to the 5' RACE reads. The sample consists of 120,000 or so distinct CDR3 sequences, nearly 15% of them appearing once. The sequencing used CD8+ T cells sorted from PBMCs, collected 5 days after the yellow fever booster vaccination. The receptor was isolated from a man aged 18 to 35 who received the YFV17D yellow fever vaccine.

CDR3 nucleotide sequence: TGTGCCACCAGCGGGCGTAGGAGCACAGATACGCAGTATTTT. It specifies CATSGRRSTDTQYF. The chain couples TRBV15 to TRBJ2-3; D is undetermined. This CDR3 spans 14 amino acids. CDR1 and CDR2 (germline): LNHNV, YYDKDF (reference sequence). V lost 5 bases and J lost 0, with 9 bases in between.